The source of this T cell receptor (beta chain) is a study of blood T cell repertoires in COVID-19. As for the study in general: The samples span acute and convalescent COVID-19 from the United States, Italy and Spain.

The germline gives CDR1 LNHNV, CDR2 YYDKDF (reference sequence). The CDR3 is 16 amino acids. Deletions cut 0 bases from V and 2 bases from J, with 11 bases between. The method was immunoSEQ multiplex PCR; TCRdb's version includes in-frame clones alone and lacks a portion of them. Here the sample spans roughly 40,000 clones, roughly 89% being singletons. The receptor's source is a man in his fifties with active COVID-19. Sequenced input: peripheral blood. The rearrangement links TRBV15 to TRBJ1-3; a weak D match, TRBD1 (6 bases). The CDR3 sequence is CATSRDTRQAGNTIYF. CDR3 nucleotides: TGTGCCACCAGCAGAGATACTAGACAGGCTGGAAACACCATATATTTT.